These T cell receptor beta chains were read from a single sample in a study of blood T cell repertoires in COVID-19. The table came from immunoSEQ multiplex PCR; TCRdb's copy has only in-frame clones and leaves some out. The table includes some 50,000 clones, around 86% detected once. The source material was peripheral blood. These receptors were collected from a man at least 80 years old with acute or convalescent COVID-19. Both conserved end residues are part of each CDR3. D genes are given only for firm matches. Some rows have no size entry. The others give once, few or many, or a class for an expanded clone.

v_call	j_call	d_call	clone_size	cdr3_nt	cdr3_aa
TRBV5-1	TRBJ1-2	-	-	TGCGCCAGCAGCTTGGGTTCGGTTGTAAATGGCTACACCTTC	CASSLGSVVNGYTF
TRBV5-1	TRBJ1-5	-	-	TGCGCCAGCAGCTTGGACGGGTTTAGCAATCAGCCCCAGCATTTT	CASSLDGFSNQPQHF
TRBV4-3	TRBJ1-6	-	-	TGCGCCAGCAGCCAATCCCAGGGTGAGGATAATTCACCCCTCCACTTT	CASSQSQGEDNSPLHF
TRBV5-5	TRBJ1-4	-	-	TGTGCCAGCAGCTTGTTGGGGCGGTTGACTAATGAAAAACTGTTTTTT	CASSLLGRLTNEKLFF
TRBV3-1/TRBV3-2	TRBJ2-3	-	once	TGTGCCAGCAGCCAAGTGAGGACTCACACAGATACGCAGTATTTT	CASSQVRTHTDTQYF
TRBV7-2	TRBJ1-4	TRBD1	-	TGTGCCAGCAGCTTTGGGGACAGGACGGATGAAAAACTGTTTTTT	CASSFGDRTDEKLFF
TRBV9	TRBJ2-7	TRBD1	-	TGTGCCAGCAGCCCCACGACAGGGACCCACGAGCAGTACTTC	CASSPTTGTHEQYF
TRBV7-3	TRBJ2-2	TRBD1	-	TGTGCCAGCAGCTTAGACGGGACAGGGCACACCGGGGAGCTGTTTTTT	CASSLDGTGHTGELFF
TRBV5-1	TRBJ1-2	TRBD1	-	TGCGCCAGCAGCTTGGCTACGGACAGGCACTCCGGCTACACCTTC	CASSLATDRHSGYTF
TRBV7-9	TRBJ1-4	-	-	TGTGCCAGCAGCCCCGCGGCGTGGGAAAAACTGTTTTTT	CASSPAAWEKLFF
TRBV6-1	TRBJ2-5	TRBD2	-	TGTGCCAGCAGTGAAGCGAATAGCGGGGGGGCCTCGGAGACCCAGTACTTC	CASSEANSGGASETQYF
TRBV12-3/TRBV12-4	TRBJ1-1	-	-	TGTGCCAGCAGTTTGTCCGGGAACACTGAAGCTTTCTTT	CASSLSGNTEAFF
TRBV6-5	TRBJ2-1	-	-	TGTGCCAGCAGTCCCCGGGACTTGTTAGACAATGAGCAGTTCTTC	CASSPRDLLDNEQFF
TRBV2	TRBJ2-2	TRBD1	-	TGTGCCAGCAGTGAGGACAGGGGGGCCGGGGAGCTGTTTTTT	CASSEDRGAGELFF
TRBV30	TRBJ2-7	TRBD2	-	TGTGCCTCGCAGGCGGGGGGATCCTACGAGCAGTACTTC	CASQAGGSYEQYF
TRBV29-1	TRBJ1-1	TRBD1	once	TGCAGCGTTGTGGGGACAGGGCGGGCTTTCTTT	CSVVGTGRAFF
TRBV5-8	TRBJ2-3	TRBD2	-	TGTGCCAGCAGCTTGCCACTAGCGAGAGATACGCAGTATTTT	CASSLPLARDTQYF
TRBV4-3	TRBJ1-2	-	-	TGCGCCAGCAGCCAAGATCTCGCGATCGGGGGCTACACCTTC	CASSQDLAIGGYTF
TRBV14	TRBJ1-1	-	-	TGTGCCAGCAGCCAGCAGGGGTGGAGTGAAGCTTTCTTT	CASSQQGWSEAFF
TRBV5-1	TRBJ2-1	-	-	TGCGCCAGCAGCTTGCCTAGCGCGAACAATGAGCAGTTCTTC	CASSLPSANNEQFF
TRBV4-3	TRBJ1-2	-	-	TGCGCCAGCAGCCAAGAGGCGGACAACCAGCGAGGCTATGGCTACACCTTC	CASSQEADNQRGYGYTF
TRBV29-1	TRBJ2-7	-	-	TGCAGCGTCGCAGGGTTCGACGAGCAGTACTTC	CSVAGFDEQYF
TRBV6-1	TRBJ2-7	TRBD2	-	TGTGCCAGCAGTGAAGCGGGACTGGCGGGGGGCTACGAGCAGTACTTC	CASSEAGLAGGYEQYF
TRBV24-1	TRBJ2-3	-	-	TGTGCCACCTCTGCTGGAGGGGGGGCAGATACGCAGTATTTT	CATSAGGGADTQYF
TRBV2	TRBJ2-4	-	-	TGTGCCAGCACCACTAGTCAGGACATTCAGTACTTC	CASTTSQDIQYF
TRBV2	TRBJ1-5	-	-	TGTGCCAGCAGTAAGAACCCGAGAACGAGCAATCAGCCCCAGCATTTT	CASSKNPRTSNQPQHF
TRBV6-1	TRBJ1-2	-	-	TGTGCCAGCAGTGAACAGGTGAGAGGCTACACCTTC	CASSEQVRGYTF
TRBV14	TRBJ1-1	-	-	TGTGCCAGCAGCCAAGGAGAGGGTATTGAAGCTTTCTTT	CASSQGEGIEAFF
TRBV9	TRBJ2-1	TRBD2	-	TGTGCCAGCAGCGTAACCGGGACTACGAATGAGCAGTTCTTC	CASSVTGTTNEQFF
TRBV9	TRBJ2-5	TRBD1	-	TGTGCCAGCAGCGCCGGACAGGGTCTTAAGACCCAGTACTTC	CASSAGQGLKTQYF
TRBV11-2	TRBJ1-1	-	few	TGTGCCAGCAGCTTATTGTGGAGTCCCATGAACACTGAAGCTTTCTTT	CASSLLWSPMNTEAFF
TRBV10-1	TRBJ2-5	-	-	TGCGCCAGCAGTGTTGGGGGGAGCTTGGAGACCCAGTACTTC	CASSVGGSLETQYF
TRBV7-2	TRBJ2-7	-	-	TGTGCCAGCAGCTTAGCCGTCAGCGCCACTCCCTACGAGCAGTACTTC	CASSLAVSATPYEQYF
TRBV2	TRBJ1-1	TRBD1	once	TGTGCCAGCAGGTTATCTCCGACAGGGGGCGTTTGGACTGAAGCTTTCTTT	CASRLSPTGGVWTEAFF
TRBV7-9	TRBJ1-1	-	-	TGTGCCAGCAGCCCCCGGGCGGGGATGAACACTGAAGCTTTCTTT	CASSPRAGMNTEAFF
TRBV5-4	TRBJ1-4	-	-	TGTGCCAGCAGCGGGGGACAAGCAACTAATGAAAAACTGTTTTTT	CASSGGQATNEKLFF
TRBV7-9	TRBJ1-1	-	-	TGTGCCAGCAGCAGGGACTCATTCACTGAAGCTTTCTTT	CASSRDSFTEAFF
TRBV19	TRBJ1-5	-	-	TGTGCTAGTACGGCGTCGGTCGACTATCAGCCCCAGCATTTT	CASTASVDYQPQHF
TRBV10-1	TRBJ2-1	TRBD2	-	TGCGCCAGCAGTGAAGGTATTAGCGGGGGCCTCTCCTACAATGAGCAGTTCTTC	CASSEGISGGLSYNEQFF
TRBV5-1	TRBJ2-5	TRBD2	-	TGCGCCAGCAGCTTGTTGTCAGCGGGGAAGGAGACCCAGTACTTC	CASSLLSAGKETQYF
TRBV6-1	TRBJ2-7	-	-	TGTGCCAGCAGTGAAGGGACAGTGGACGACTACGAGCAGTACTTC	CASSEGTVDDYEQYF
TRBV6-1	TRBJ2-5	-	once	TGTGCCAGCAGTGCCGGGGTTATAAGAGGGCAAGAGACCCAGTACTTC	CASSAGVIRGQETQYF
TRBV2	TRBJ2-7	-	-	TGTGCCAGCAGCCCGACTAGATCCTACGAGCAGTACTTC	CASSPTRSYEQYF
TRBV2	TRBJ1-2	TRBD1	-	TGTGCCAGCAGCGACAGGGAGGACTATGGCTACACCTTC	CASSDREDYGYTF
TRBV28	TRBJ1-2	-	-	TGTGCCAGCACACAACTACAGGAGGGCTATGGCTACACCTTC	CASTQLQEGYGYTF
TRBV19	TRBJ2-1	TRBD2	-	TGTGCCAGTCGATCCGGGGACTACAGGAATGAGCAGTTCTTC	CASRSGDYRNEQFF